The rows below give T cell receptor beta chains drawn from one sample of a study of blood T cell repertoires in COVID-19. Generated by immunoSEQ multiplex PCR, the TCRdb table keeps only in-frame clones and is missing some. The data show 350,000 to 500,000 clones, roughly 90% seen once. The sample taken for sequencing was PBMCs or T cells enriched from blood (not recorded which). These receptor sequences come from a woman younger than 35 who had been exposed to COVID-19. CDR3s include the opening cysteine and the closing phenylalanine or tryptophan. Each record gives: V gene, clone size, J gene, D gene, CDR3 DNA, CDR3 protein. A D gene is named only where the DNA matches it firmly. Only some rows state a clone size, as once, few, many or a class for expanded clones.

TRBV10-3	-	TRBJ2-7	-	TGTGCCATCTCCAATATGGGCTTGGCAGGGGCCGCCTACGAGCAGTACTTC	CAISNMGLAGAAYEQYF
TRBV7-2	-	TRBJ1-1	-	TGTGCCAGCAGCTCCCAGGGTGAGCCAAATGAAGCTTTCTTT	CASSSQGEPNEAFF
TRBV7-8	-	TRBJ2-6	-	TGTGCCAGCAGCATGGGGACATTCTCTGGGGCCAACGTCCTGACTTTC	CASSMGTFSGANVLTF
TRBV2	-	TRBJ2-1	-	TGTGCCAGCAGTTCGGCGGGTAGCTCCTACAATGAGCAGTTCTTC	CASSSAGSSYNEQFF
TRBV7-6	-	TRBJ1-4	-	TGTGCCAGCAGCCCTCGGGGGGAAAAACTGTTTTTT	CASSPRGEKLFF
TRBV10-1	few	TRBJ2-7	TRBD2	TGCGCCAGCAGCGATCCCCGTAGCGGGACCTACGAGCAGTACTTC	CASSDPRSGTYEQYF
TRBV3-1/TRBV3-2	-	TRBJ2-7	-	TGTGCCAGCAGCCAAGGGTTCCCAGGGGTTGAGCAGTACTTC	CASSQGFPGVEQYF
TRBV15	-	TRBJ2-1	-	TGTGCCACCAGCAGAGATTTGGGGCAGCTAGAGCAGTTCTTC	CATSRDLGQLEQFF
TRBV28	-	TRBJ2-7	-	TGTGCCAGCAGCCCTATTCGACAGGTTCGCGAGCAGTACTTC	CASSPIRQVREQYF
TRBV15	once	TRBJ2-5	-	TGTGCCACCAGCACAGGGCTTGAGACCCAGTACTTC	CATSTGLETQYF
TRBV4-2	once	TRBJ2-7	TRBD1	TGTGCCAGCAGCCAAGACGGGACAGGGGTTTCCTACGAGCAGTACTTC	CASSQDGTGVSYEQYF
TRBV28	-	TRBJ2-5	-	TGTGCCAGCAGCCAGATTGTGGAGACCCAGTACTTC	CASSQIVETQYF
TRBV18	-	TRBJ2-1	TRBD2	TGTGCCAGCTCACCAACGGAGGGCAGCGGGGGGGCGAATGAGCAGTTCTTC	CASSPTEGSGGANEQFF
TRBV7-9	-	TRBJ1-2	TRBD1	TGTGCCAGCAGCTTAGGACAGGGGAGTGGCTACACCTTC	CASSLGQGSGYTF
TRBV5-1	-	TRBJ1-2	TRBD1	TGCGCCAGCAGCTTGGGGACAGGGAGGGATGGCTACACCTTC	CASSLGTGRDGYTF
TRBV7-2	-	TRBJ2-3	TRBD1	TGTGCCAGCAGCTTATACCCAGGGGGCGCGGGCACAGATACGCAGTATTTT	CASSLYPGGAGTDTQYF
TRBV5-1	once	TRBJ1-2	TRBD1	TGCGCCAGCAGCCAAGGACAGGGTCTGGGCTATGGCTACACCTTC	CASSQGQGLGYGYTF